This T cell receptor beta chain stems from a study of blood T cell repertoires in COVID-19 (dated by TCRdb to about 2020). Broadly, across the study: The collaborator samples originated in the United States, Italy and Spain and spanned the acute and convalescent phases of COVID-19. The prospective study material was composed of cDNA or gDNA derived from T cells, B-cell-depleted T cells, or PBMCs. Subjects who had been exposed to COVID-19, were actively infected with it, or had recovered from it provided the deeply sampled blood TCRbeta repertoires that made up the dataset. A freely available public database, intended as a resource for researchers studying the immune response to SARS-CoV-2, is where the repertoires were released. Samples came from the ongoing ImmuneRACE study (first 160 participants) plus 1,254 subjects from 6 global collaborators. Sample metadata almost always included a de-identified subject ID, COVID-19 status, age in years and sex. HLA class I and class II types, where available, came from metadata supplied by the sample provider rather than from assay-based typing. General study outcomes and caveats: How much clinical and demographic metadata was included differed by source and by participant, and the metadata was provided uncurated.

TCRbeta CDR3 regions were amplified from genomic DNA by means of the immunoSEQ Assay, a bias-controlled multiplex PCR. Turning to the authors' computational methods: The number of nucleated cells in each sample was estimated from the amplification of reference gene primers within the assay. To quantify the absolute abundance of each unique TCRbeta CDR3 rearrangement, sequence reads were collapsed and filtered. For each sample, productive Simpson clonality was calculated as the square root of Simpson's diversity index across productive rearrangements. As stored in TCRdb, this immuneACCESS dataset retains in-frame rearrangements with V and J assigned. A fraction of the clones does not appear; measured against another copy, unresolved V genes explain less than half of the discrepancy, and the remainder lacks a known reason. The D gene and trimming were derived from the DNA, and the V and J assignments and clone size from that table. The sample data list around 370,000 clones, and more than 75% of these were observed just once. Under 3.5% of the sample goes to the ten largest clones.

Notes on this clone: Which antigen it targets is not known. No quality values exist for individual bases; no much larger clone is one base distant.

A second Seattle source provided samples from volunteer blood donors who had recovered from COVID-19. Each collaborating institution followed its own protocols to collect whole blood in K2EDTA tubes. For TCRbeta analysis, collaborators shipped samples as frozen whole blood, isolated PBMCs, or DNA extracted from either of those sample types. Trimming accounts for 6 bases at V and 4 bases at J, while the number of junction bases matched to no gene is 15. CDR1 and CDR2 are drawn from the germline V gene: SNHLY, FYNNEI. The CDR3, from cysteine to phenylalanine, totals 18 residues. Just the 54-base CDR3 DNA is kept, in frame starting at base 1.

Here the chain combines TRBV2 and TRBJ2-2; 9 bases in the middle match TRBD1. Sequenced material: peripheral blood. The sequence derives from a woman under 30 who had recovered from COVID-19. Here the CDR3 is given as CASRPKTLQGAGTGELFF. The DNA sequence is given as TGTGCCAGCAGGCCGAAGACCCTACAGGGGGCAGGCACCGGGGAGCTGTTTTTT. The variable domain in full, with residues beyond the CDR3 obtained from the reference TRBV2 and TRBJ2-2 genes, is EPEVTQTPSHQVTQMGQEVILRCVPISNHLYFYWYRQILGQKVEFLVSFYNNEISEKSEIFDDQFSVERPDGSNFTLKIRSTKLEDSAMYFCASRPKTLQGAGTGELFFGEGSRLTVL.